These 14 T cell receptor beta chains were sequenced from one sample in a study of blood T cells in healthy people across ages. A J-beta primer mix and a sample-barcoded 5' primer were used in a second PCR of about 6 to 12 cycles. TCRdb recomputed calls from the 5' RACE reads with MiXCR, one row per CDR3 protein. This sample carries 650,000 to 950,000 distinct CDR3 sequences, under 55% of them seen once, and the ten largest clones take under 20%. Sequenced: blood. These TCRs come from a man aged 60-69 years in good health.

The genes are TRBV20-1 and TRBJ2-1; tentative D call: TRBD2 (5 bases). The germline gives CDR1 DFQATT, CDR2 SNEGSKA (reference sequence). V gave up 3 bases and J gave up 4 bases, with 16 bases separating them. The CDR3 has 15 residues. CDR3 DNA sequence: TGCAGTGCTAGGAATCTCCTAGCCGTATACAATGAGCAGTTCTTC. It codes for CSARNLLAVYNEQFF.

The J gene is TRBJ2-1, the V gene TRBV28; 7 bases are shared with TRBD2. V was pared by 6 bases and J by 5 bases, with 4 bases of the junction left unmatched. Germline CDR1 MDHEN, CDR2 SYDVKM. The CDR3 contains 13 residues. CDR3 loop: CASSGGSHNEQFF. The CDR3 coding sequence is TGTGCCAGCAGCGGGGGGTCGCACAATGAGCAGTTCTTC.

The chain couples TRBV29-1 to TRBJ2-7; 9 nucleotides align to TRBD1. The germline V gene has CDR1 SQVTM and CDR2 ANQGSEA. V trimming: 5 bases; J trimming: 6 bases; junction bases outside the gene matches: 11. The CDR3 length is 14 residues. CDR3 bases: TGCAGCGTTAAACCGGGACAGGGCTTCTCCGAGCAGTACTTC. Its translation: CSVKPGQGFSEQYF.

The chain is built from TRBV2 and TRBJ2-7, with TRBD1 matching over 7 bases. The ends lost 2 bases at V and 4 bases at J; junction bases unmatched: 2. This CDR3 spans 13 amino acids. Looked up from germline, CDR1 is SNHLY and CDR2 is FYNNEI. For the CDR3, the DNA is TGTGCCAGCAGTGAACAGGGGGTTTACGAGCAGTACTTC. Protein sequence: CASSEQGVYEQYF.

The gene calls are TRBV4-3 and TRBJ1-2; TRBD1 agrees at 9 bases. The CDR3 loop spans 15 amino acids. The germline gives CDR1 LGHNA, CDR2 YSLEER. V gave up 1 base and J gave up 3 bases; unmatched junction bases: 3. Here the CDR3 reads CASSQGDRDYYGYTF. CDR3 nucleotides: TGCGCCAGCAGCCAAGGGGACAGGGACTACTATGGCTACACCTTC.

This clonotype has just a few counts. V and J are TRBV7-3 and TRBJ2-3; 9 bases map to TRBD1. The CDR3 covers 21 residues. Germline CDR1 and CDR2: SGHTA and FQGTGA. Germline trimming cut 5 bases from V and 0 bases from J; bases unmatched to any gene: 21. In DNA form, the CDR3 reads TGTGCCAGCAGCCCCCTGGGGCACAGGGGGCGAACTAATACTAGCACAGATACGCAGTATTTT. It is translated as CASSPLGHRGRTNTSTDTQYF. Variable domain in full (rest from reference TRBV7-3 and TRBJ2-3): GAGVSQTPSNKVTEKGKYVELRCDPISGHTALYWYRQSLGQGPEFLIYFQGTGAADDSGLPNDRFFAVRPEGSVSTLKIQRTERGDSAVYLCASSPLGHRGRTNTSTDTQYFGPGTRLTVL.

The chain combines TRBV4-3 with TRBJ2-5, with 10 bases identical to TRBD2. Germline V gene sequence: CDR1 LGHNA, CDR2 YSLEER. CDR3 length: 13 residues. Germline trimming cut 5 bases from V and 10 bases from J; bases unmatched to any gene: 7. The CDR3 DNA sequence: TGCGCCAGCAGCTCCCTAGCGGGGGAAATCCAGTACTTC. It is translated as CASSSLAGEIQYF.

The chain is built from TRBV7-2 and TRBJ2-5; 9 nucleotides agree with TRBD2. V lost 3 bases, J lost 3 bases, and 11 bases stayed unmatched. The CDR3 totals 17 residues. Germline V CDR1 and CDR2: SGHTA, FQGNSA. The CDR3 coding sequence is TGTGCCAGCAGCTTGGGGCGGGGGGGCCTTCCTGAAGAGACCCAGTACTTC. Translation gives CASSLGRGGLPEETQYF.

This clonotype was detected only a few times. V gene TRBV14 combines with J gene TRBJ2-3; TRBD2 agrees at 9 bases. Germline CDR1 reads SGHDN; CDR2 reads FVKESK. CDR3 length: 14 amino acids. V lost 4 bases and J lost 5; bases outside the gene matches: 4. This CDR3 reads CASSRGSGGDTQYF. Here the CDR3 DNA reads TGTGCCAGCAGCCGAGGTAGCGGGGGAGATACGCAGTATTTT.

As regards this clonotype: A much larger clone differs from this one at a single base, so this may be a read error. This chain links TRBV4-1 with TRBJ2-5; 11 bases are shared with TRBD2. This CDR3 is 17 amino acids long. CDR1 is MGHRA and CDR2 is YSYEKL in the germline V gene. The junction had 8 bases not matched to a gene; V was cut back by 4 bases and J by 1 base. CDR3 nucleotides: TGCGCCAGCAGCCGAGTGTTGACTAGCGGGGCCCAAGAGACCCAGTACTTC. Protein product: CASSRVLTSGAQETQYF.

The chain combines TRBV20-1 with TRBJ2-1; 12 positions match TRBD2. The CDR3 runs to 16 residues. Trimming took 6 bases from V and 2 from J; bases not matched to a gene: 8. The germline CDR1 and CDR2 sequences are DFQATT and SNEGSKA (reference sequence). The CDR3 DNA reads TGCAGTGCCCCTCGGACTAGCGGGGACCCCTACAATGAGCAGTTCTTC. This translates into CSAPRTSGDPYNEQFF.

The V call is TRBV15, the J call TRBJ2-3; D is ambiguous. The V gene's germline CDR1 is LNHNV and CDR2 YYDKDF (reference sequence). Trimming cost V 4 bases and J 5 bases, with 19 bases left between them. The CDR3 runs to 16 residues. In nucleotides, the CDR3 is TGTGCCACCAGCACGAGGACCCCCCGCACCTTAGATACGCAGTATTTT. This sequence encodes CATSTRTPRTLDTQYF.

V usage is TRBV7-6 and J usage is TRBJ2-1, with 7 bases that match TRBD1. CDR1 and CDR2 from the germline V gene are SGHVS and FNYEAQ. The CDR3 extends over 15 amino acids. J was trimmed by 1 base and V by 8 bases; bases with no gene match: 8. Written as DNA, the CDR3 is TGTGCCAGCGGACCCAGACAGGGATCCTACAATGAGCAGTTCTTC. This translates into CASGPRQGSYNEQFF.

This chain joins TRBV7-9 and TRBJ2-3; TRBD1 aligns across 8 bases. Unmatched junction bases numbered 5, after V lost 2 bases and J lost 4 bases. Per germline, CDR1 SEHNR and CDR2 FQNEAQ (reference sequence). This CDR3 has 15 residues. CDR3 in amino acids: CASSLKTGAADTQYF. In nucleotides, the CDR3 is TGTGCCAGCAGCTTAAAGACAGGGGCGGCAGATACGCAGTATTTT.